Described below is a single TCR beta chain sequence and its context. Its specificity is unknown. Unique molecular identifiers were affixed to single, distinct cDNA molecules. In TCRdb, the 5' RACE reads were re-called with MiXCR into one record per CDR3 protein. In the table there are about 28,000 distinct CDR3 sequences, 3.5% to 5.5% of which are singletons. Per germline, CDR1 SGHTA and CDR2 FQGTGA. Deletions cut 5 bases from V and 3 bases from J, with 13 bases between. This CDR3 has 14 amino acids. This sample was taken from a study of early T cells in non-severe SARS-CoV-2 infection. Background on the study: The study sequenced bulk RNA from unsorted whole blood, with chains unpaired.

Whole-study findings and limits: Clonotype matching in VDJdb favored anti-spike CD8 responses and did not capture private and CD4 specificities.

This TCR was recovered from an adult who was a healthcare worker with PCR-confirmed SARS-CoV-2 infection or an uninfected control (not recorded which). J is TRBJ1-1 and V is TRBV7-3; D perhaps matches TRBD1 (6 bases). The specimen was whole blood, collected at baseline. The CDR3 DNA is TGTGCCAGCAGCAAACAGGGTCTAGACACTGAAGCTTTCTTT. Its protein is CASSKQGLDTEAFF.